Listed below are T cell receptor beta chains from one sample, sequenced in a study of vaccination and CD4 T cells after COVID-19. These receptors have no identified antigens. TCRdb independently ran MiXCR on the PCR reads; one entry per CDR3 protein. Found here are around 19,000 distinct CDR3 sequences, over 35% of them singletons; the top ten hold about a fifth. Sequenced here: CD4+ T cells from blood, cultured in vitro, sampled before SARS-CoV-2 vaccination. These receptors came from a human donor who received a COVID-19 vaccine. The CDR3 runs from the conserved cysteine through the conserved F or W. Expanded clones are given a class, and other clones once, few, many or no size at all.

TRBJ2-5 TRBV12-3/TRBV12-4 - CASIEGPIRGGLETQYF
TRBJ1-2 TRBV19 few CASSITGTHNYGYTF
TRBJ2-3 TRBV20-1 - CSARSLAGVTDTQYF
TRBJ1-5 TRBV25-1 - CASSEGSAGEFIGDQPQHF
TRBJ1-2 TRBV20-1 - CSARDPAQGNYGCTF
TRBJ1-1 TRBV12-3/TRBV12-4 few CASSSPPRGRHTEAFF
TRBJ2-5 TRBV3-1 - CASSQETGRETQYF
TRBJ1-3 TRBV30 - CAWTVLSSGNTIYF
TRBJ2-7 TRBV6-5 - CASSYSMSDSFYEQYF
TRBJ2-3 TRBV12-3/TRBV12-4 few CASSLAVDTQYF
TRBJ1-2 TRBV5-1 - CASRRTGDYNGYTF
TRBJ2-7 TRBV7-9 once CASSLFGLAGGYEQYF
TRBJ1-2 TRBV20-1 - CSAREGRRGQGYTF
TRBJ2-3 TRBV20-1 few CSARDVRLSSTDTQYF
TRBJ2-7 TRBV7-2 - CASSLVFGDEQYF
TRBJ2-3 TRBV6-1 - CASTLFADTQYF
TRBJ1-5 TRBV7-8 - CASSLTTGGLNQPQHF
TRBJ2-7 TRBV20-1 - CSARGPVRVGLAGVLSSYEQYF
TRBJ2-5 TRBV9 - CASSVEVREETQYF
TRBJ2-4 TRBV20-1 few CSARDGAGGGNIQYF
TRBJ2-1 TRBV20-1 - CSASPSSSYNEQFF
TRBJ1-2 TRBV6-1 few CASSEVLTGDGDYGYTF
TRBJ2-6 TRBV12-3/TRBV12-4 - CASSFERGGLTGANVLTF
TRBJ1-1 TRBV11-3 few CASSFFGRMNTEAFF
TRBJ1-4 TRBV2 - CASSAGQGGIKKLFF
TRBJ2-3 TRBV6-5 - CASSSTRYRDTQYF
TRBJ1-2 TRBV5-1 - CASSLGQSYGYTF
TRBJ2-6 TRBV20-1 - CSARDRESGANVLTF
TRBJ1-1 TRBV27 few CASSSHSGDRLTEAFF
TRBJ2-3 TRBV5-1 few CASSRRPIGGVETDTQYF
TRBJ2-2 TRBV2 few CASKAGSNTGELFF
TRBJ2-5 TRBV24-1 once CATSDPRAGLEGETQYF